Below are 30 T cell receptor beta chains sequenced from a single sample in a study of blood T cell repertoires in COVID-19 (TCRdb year 2020). The library was produced with the immunoSEQ multiplex PCR assay. Sourced from immuneACCESS, this table was stored by TCRdb with only in-frame sequences that have V and J called. A share of the clones is absent; for the studies checked, an unresolved V gene accounts for under half, and the remainder has no known explanation. Here the sample has about 170,000 clones; about four fifths occur a single time. Clones ranked in the top ten supply 9.5% to 13% of the sample. Specimen: peripheral blood. The origin of the receptors is a man between 70 and 80 years old with active or convalescent COVID-19.

The chain has TRBV10-3 and TRBJ1-1, with TRBD1 as a possible D gene (5 bases). The CDR3 sequence is 12 residues long. V was shortened by 6 bases and J by 1 base, with 6 bases between the two germline ends. Germline CDR1 is ENHRY and CDR2 is SYGVKD. CDR3 residues: CAIRGGNTEAFF. The DNA for the CDR3 is TGTGCCATCAGGGGGGGGAACACTGAAGCTTTCTTT.

This chain joins TRBV6-2 or TRBV6-3 and TRBJ1-2; TRBD1 agrees at 8 bases. Germline V gene lookup returns CDR1 MNHEY and CDR2 SVGEGT. The CDR3 runs to 15 residues. The J segment lost 5 bases and the V segment lost 5 bases, leaving 10 bases of the junction unmatched. The CDR3 region has the DNA TGTGCCAGCAGTCTCTTCCAGGGGGCTCTATATGGCTACACCTTC. As protein: CASSLFQGALYGYTF.

The sample holds one count of this clone. The V call is TRBV5-1, the J call TRBJ1-4; TRBD1 agrees at 7 bases. This CDR3 is built from 14 residues. Germline CDR1 reads SGHRS; CDR2 reads YFSETQ. V shed 4 bases and J 4 bases; nucleotides not matched to a gene: 4. The CDR3 bases are TGCGCCAGCAGCCCGGGACAGTTTAATGAAAAACTGTTTTTT. Protein sequence: CASSPGQFNEKLFF.

This rearrangement joins TRBV6-2 or TRBV6-3 to TRBJ2-1; 11 nucleotides align to TRBD2. The CDR3 sequence is 15 residues long. V lost 6 bases and J lost 4; bases outside the gene matches: 5. Germline V gene lookup returns CDR1 MNHEY and CDR2 SVGEGT. The CDR3 nucleotides read TGTGCCAGCAGCCGACTAGCGGGACGATACAATGAGCAGTTCTTC. It encodes CASSRLAGRYNEQFF.

The rearrangement joins TRBV29-1 to TRBJ1-2; 7 nucleotides line up with TRBD1. V shed 4 bases and J 4 bases; nucleotides not matched to a gene: 6. The CDR3 runs 13 residues. Germline loops: CDR1 SQVTM, CDR2 ANQGSEA. The CDR3 reads CSVVPNRGYGYTF. CDR3 in DNA: TGCAGCGTTGTGCCGAACAGGGGCTATGGCTACACCTTC.

The chain combines TRBV19 with TRBJ2-1, with TRBD1 matching 7 bases. Germline values: CDR1 LNHDA, CDR2 SQIVND (reference sequence). V lost 7 bases, J lost 0 bases, and 3 bases stayed unmatched. The CDR3 loop spans 14 amino acids. CDR3 in DNA: TGTGCCAGTACCGCAGGGGGCTCCTACAATGAGCAGTTCTTC. Residues: CASTAGGSYNEQFF.

The gene calls are TRBV7-2 and TRBJ2-7; the D gene is possibly TRBD2 (5 bases). The V gene's germline CDR1 is SGHTA and CDR2 FQGNSA. CDR3 size: 15 residues. Trimming left V 3 bases short and J 4 bases short, with 16 bases between. The CDR3 protein is CASSLGTGRFYEQYF. CDR3 bases: TGTGCCAGCAGCTTGGGAACGGGAAGGTTTTACGAGCAGTACTTC.

V usage is TRBV5-4 and J usage is TRBJ2-1; maybe TRBD2 (5 bases). The germline gives CDR1 SGHNT, CDR2 YYREEE (reference sequence). The CDR3 has 15 residues. V was shortened by 4 bases and J by 0 bases, with 11 bases between the two germline ends. The CDR3: CASSADLNSYNEQFF. In DNA, the CDR3 is TGTGCCAGCAGCGCGGACTTGAACTCCTACAATGAGCAGTTCTTC.

V usage is TRBV2 and J usage is TRBJ1-3, with D maybe TRBD1 (5 bases). Germline V gene sequence: CDR1 SNHLY, CDR2 FYNNEI. V was shortened by 5 bases and J by 4 bases, with 15 bases between the two germline ends. The CDR3 is 15 amino acids. CDR3 protein: CASSTQRGVGNTIYF. Written as DNA, the CDR3 is TGTGCCAGCAGTACCCAGCGGGGGGTAGGAAACACCATATATTTT.

J is TRBJ2-2 and V is TRBV28; tentatively, D is TRBD2 (7 bases). The CDR3 is 15 amino acids. Trimming took 11 bases from V and 0 from J, leaving 16 bases between them. Germline V CDR1 and CDR2: MDHEN, SYDVKM. The CDR3 here is CAGRKGGANTGELFF. As DNA, the CDR3 is TGTGCCGGAAGAAAAGGGGGGGCGAACACCGGGGAGCTGTTTTTT. The full variable domain, with the rest looked up from reference TRBV28 and TRBJ2-2, is DVKVTQSSRYLVKRTGEKVFLECVQDMDHENMFWYRQDPGLGLRLIYFSYDVKMKEKGDIPEGYSVSREKKERFSLILESASTNQTSMYLCAGRKGGANTGELFFGEGSRLTVL.

The rearrangement uses TRBV3-1 (or the pseudogene TRBV3-2) and TRBJ2-3, with D tentatively TRBD2 (6 bases). There are 13 residues in the CDR3. The germline CDR1 and CDR2 sequences are LGHDT and YNNKEL (reference sequence). The V and J ends lost 2 bases and 6 bases respectively, with 9 bases between them. The CDR3 DNA reads TGTGCCAGCAGCCAACTGGAGGGGGATACGCAGTATTTT. It encodes CASSQLEGDTQYF.

The rearrangement joins TRBV18 to TRBJ1-3; weak D call: TRBD1 (6 bases). Per germline, CDR1 KGHSH and CDR2 LQKENI. With 3 bases removed from V and 0 bases from J, the gap between germline ends came to 21 bases. The CDR3 covers 19 residues. CDR3 sequence: CASSPRPFGQTNSGNTIYF. In DNA, the CDR3 is TGTGCCAGCTCACCGCGACCCTTTGGACAGACCAACTCTGGAAACACCATATATTTT.

In DNA, the CDR3 is TGTGCCAGCACCTATTCTTGGTCTAACAATGAGCAGTTCTTC. Translated: CASTYSWSNNEQFF. The gene calls are TRBV7-9 and TRBJ2-1; D gene unclear. Trimming pared 7 bases from V and 5 bases from J, leaving 15 bases between. Germline V CDR1 and CDR2: SEHNR, FQNEAQ (reference sequence). This CDR3 region has 14 residues.

This clone was found once. V usage is TRBV10-3 and J usage is TRBJ1-5; 8 bases map to TRBD1. Per the germline V gene, CDR1 is ENHRY and CDR2 is SYGVKD. The V and J ends lost 4 bases and 7 bases, in that order; junction bases with no gene match: 6. The CDR3 length is 14 residues. Here the CDR3 reads CAISAQGVGQPQHF. CDR3 in DNA: TGTGCCATCAGTGCACAGGGGGTCGGGCAGCCCCAGCATTTT.

The CDR3 sequence is CASSAQTFNTEAFF. CDR3 bases: TGTGCCAGCAGCGCCCAGACTTTCAACACTGAAGCTTTCTTT. The gene calls are TRBV9 and TRBJ1-1, with unresolved D. CDR1 and CDR2 (germline): SGDLS, YYNGEE. The CDR3 extends over 14 amino acids. The V and J ends lost 3 bases and 2 bases respectively, with 11 bases between them.

The chain carries TRBV4-3 and TRBJ2-3; a possible D gene is TRBD2 (7 bases). CDR3 length: 16 amino acids. The V gene lost 0 bases and the J gene lost 2 bases, with 12 bases spanning the gap. Germline CDR1 LGHNA, CDR2 YSLEER. CDR3 DNA: TGCGCCAGCAGCCAAGACAGGCGGGGGCCCACAGATACGCAGTATTTT. This encodes CASSQDRRGPTDTQYF.

J is TRBJ1-2 and V is TRBV5-5; perhaps TRBD1 as D (6 bases). There are 16 residues in the CDR3. Germline V gene sequence: CDR1 SGHKS, CDR2 YYEKEE (reference sequence). Trimming removed 0 bases at V and 8 bases at J, with 20 bases between. Here the CDR3 reads CASSLAVSPGAGGYTF. CDR3 in DNA: TGTGCCAGCAGCTTGGCAGTATCACCAGGGGCCGGCGGCTACACCTTC.

This clone was seen just once. The genes are TRBV5-6 and TRBJ1-2; TRBD1 might be the D (6 bases). This CDR3 is built from 15 residues. Germline CDR1 is SGHDT and CDR2 is YYEEEE. Trimming left V 4 bases short and J 3 bases short, with 16 bases between. CDR3 amino acids: CASSRWTETYYGYTF. The CDR3 DNA reads as TGTGCCAGCAGCCGCTGGACAGAGACCTACTATGGCTACACCTTC.

The CDR3 reads CASSSQGRGGNGYTF. The CDR3 DNA reads TGTGCCAGCAGCTCCCAGGGAAGGGGGGGAAATGGCTACACCTTC. This chain joins TRBV11-2 and TRBJ1-2; a possible D gene is TRBD1 (6 bases). There are 15 residues in the CDR3. Germline CDR1 SGHAT, CDR2 FQNNGV. Trimming left V 4 bases short and J 6 bases short, with 18 bases between.

The chain joins TRBV29-1 to TRBJ1-5; maybe TRBD1 (5 bases). This CDR3 contains 13 residues. Germline-derived CDR1 and CDR2 are SQVTM and ANQGSEA. V was pared by 5 bases and J by 11 bases, with 19 bases between. CDR3 region: CSVNTGTEEAQHF. The CDR3 region has the DNA TGCAGCGTTAATACAGGCACCGAGGAAGCCCAGCATTTT.

This chain uses TRBV5-5 with TRBJ2-7, with no clear D. The germline CDR1 and CDR2 sequences are SGHKS and YYEKEE (reference sequence). Between the trimmed V and J ends, which lost 1 base and 4 bases, there was a span of 6 bases. The CDR3 totals 12 residues. This CDR3 is CASSLYSYEQYF. The CDR3 DNA sequence: TGTGCCAGCAGCTTGTACAGTTACGAGCAGTACTTC.

The table lists this clone with a few counts. The genes are TRBV4-3 and TRBJ1-2; 10 bases line up with TRBD1. The J segment lost 8 bases and the V segment lost 0 bases, leaving 15 bases of the junction unmatched. CDR1 is LGHNA, CDR2 YSLEER, per germline. The CDR3 is 18 residues long. The CDR3 DNA reads TGCGCCAGCAGCCAAGATAAAGTAGGGGGACAGGGGAGTGAGGGCTACACCTTC. This translates into CASSQDKVGGQGSEGYTF.

The rearrangement uses TRBV23-1 and TRBJ1-4; D is undetermined. TRBV23-1 qualifies as an ORF whose function is uncertain. This CDR3 comprises 17 residues. Trimming removed 0 bases at V and 3 bases at J, with 14 bases between. CDR3 residues: CASSQSGSGLANEKLFF. The CDR3 region has the DNA TGCGCCAGCAGTCAATCTGGTTCGGGGTTAGCTAATGAAAAACTGTTTTTT.

The rearrangement links TRBV5-5 to TRBJ1-6, with 8 bases lining up with TRBD1. Germline CDR1 reads SGHKS; CDR2 reads YYEKEE (reference sequence). The CDR3 length is 15 residues. The V gene end was trimmed by 3 bases and the J gene end by 10 bases; junction bases not matched to a gene: 9. CDR3 in amino acids: CASSSLRTGGSPLHF. The DNA of the CDR3 is TGTGCCAGCAGCTCCCTCCGTACAGGGGGGTCACCCCTCCACTTT.

This sequence joins TRBV19 and TRBJ2-3; maybe TRBD1 (6 bases). CDR3 size: 14 residues. Per the germline V gene, CDR1 is LNHDA and CDR2 is SQIVND (reference sequence). V lost 3 bases to trimming and J lost 5 bases, with 12 bases between them. CDR3 amino acids: CASSISGVGDTQYF. CDR3 DNA: TGTGCCAGTAGTATCTCAGGGGTGGGAGATACGCAGTATTTT.

The gene calls are TRBV27 and TRBJ2-5, with 7 bases lining up with TRBD1. This CDR3 spans 13 amino acids. J was trimmed by 2 bases and V by 6 bases; bases with no gene match: 3. CDR1 MNHEY and CDR2 SMNVEV come from the germline V gene (reference sequence). Here the CDR3 DNA reads TGTGCCAGCAGACCGGGACAGCAAGAGACCCAGTACTTC. It yields the protein CASRPGQQETQYF.

The chain joins TRBV18 to TRBJ1-5; TRBD1 matches 7 bases. The CDR3 covers 16 residues. The germline V gene has CDR1 KGHSH and CDR2 LQKENI. With 1 base clipped from V and 4 bases from J, the junction kept 7 bases outside the gene matches. Here the CDR3 DNA reads TGTGCCAGCTCACCACTCCGGGACAGAGAGAATCAGCCCCAGCATTTT. It codes for CASSPLRDRENQPQHF.

The chain employs TRBV7-8 and TRBJ1-4, with 9 bases that match TRBD1. The CDR3 runs 16 residues. V gave up 5 bases and J gave up 4 bases; unmatched junction bases: 8. Germline lookup yields CDR1 SGHVS and CDR2 FQNEAQ. The CDR3 is CASSQPRDRDNEKLFF. CDR3 coding DNA: TGTGCCAGCAGCCAGCCCCGGGACAGGGATAATGAAAAACTGTTTTTT.

The CDR3 loop is CASSYSDRGGIQYF. The CDR3 nucleotides are TGTGCCAGCAGTTACTCGGACAGGGGAGGCATTCAGTACTTC. The rearrangement links TRBV6-5 to TRBJ2-4; 9 positions match TRBD1. This CDR3 contains 14 residues. The V gene end was trimmed by 0 bases and the J gene end by 9 bases; junction bases not matched to a gene: 3. Per the germline V gene, CDR1 is MNHEY and CDR2 is SVGAGI.

The chain joins TRBV28 to TRBJ1-1; D perhaps matches TRBD1 (6 bases). Germline V gives CDR1 MDHEN, CDR2 SYDVKM. Trimming took off 6 bases at V and 4 bases at J, with 18 bases between the two ends. This CDR3 has 15 amino acids. CDR3 nucleotide sequence: TGTGCCAGCAGCCTAAGGGGGGGGCCGGTCACTGAAGCTTTCTTT. It encodes CASSLRGGPVTEAFF.